These T cell receptor beta chains were read from a single sample in a study of T cell clusters in autoimmune cytopenias. TCRdb reprocessed the multiplex PCR reads and keeps a single row for each CDR3 protein, giving no DNA. The listing records about 3,400 distinct CDR3 sequences. Sequenced: peripheral blood. These receptors were obtained from a human donor with an autoimmune cytopenia, with autoimmune hepatitis or in good health (not recorded which). Each CDR3 is given with its conserved first and last residue.

TRBV11-3,TRBJ2-2,CASSRTGGTGELFF